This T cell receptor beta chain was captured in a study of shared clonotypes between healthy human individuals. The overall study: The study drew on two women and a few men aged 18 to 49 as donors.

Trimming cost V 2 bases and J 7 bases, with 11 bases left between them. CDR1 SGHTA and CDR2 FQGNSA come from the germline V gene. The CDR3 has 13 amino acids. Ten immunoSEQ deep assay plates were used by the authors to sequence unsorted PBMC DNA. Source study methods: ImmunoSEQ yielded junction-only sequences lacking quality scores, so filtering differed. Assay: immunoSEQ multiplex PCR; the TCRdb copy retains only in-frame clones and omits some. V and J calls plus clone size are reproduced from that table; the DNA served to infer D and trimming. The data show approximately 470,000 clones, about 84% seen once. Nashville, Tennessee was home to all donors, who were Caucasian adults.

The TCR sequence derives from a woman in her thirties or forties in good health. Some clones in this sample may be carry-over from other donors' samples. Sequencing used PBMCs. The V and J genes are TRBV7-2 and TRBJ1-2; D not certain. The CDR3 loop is CASSLQTGRGYTF. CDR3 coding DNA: TGTGCCAGCAGCTTACAGACGGGTCGTGGCTACACCTTC.